Following are 30 T cell receptor beta chains from one sample sequenced in a study of T cell repertoires in cytomegalovirus infection. Each CDR3 protein gets one entry after TCRdb re-called the reads with MiXCR. The profile shows hundreds of thousands of distinct CDR3 sequences, about 33% of them singletons. The antigens for these receptors are not known. Sequencing was performed on cultured PBMCs, taken from culture after CMV antigen stimulation. These receptor sequences come from a human donor in good health (CMV status not recorded). Some clones in this sample may be carry-over from other donors' samples.

The genes are TRBV27 and TRBJ2-7, with 14 bases aligning to TRBD2. The CDR3 contains 18 residues. Germline CDR1 is MNHEY and CDR2 is SMNVEV (reference sequence). With V trimmed by 5 bases and J by 7 bases, 16 bases remained unmatched. CDR3 DNA sequence: TGTGCCAGCAGTCACTCGAGAGGACTAGCGGGAGGCCCGATGGAGCAGTACGTC. It translates to CASSHSRGLAGGPMEQYV.

In its sample, this clonotype was seen a few times. The CDR3 DNA reads TGTGCCAGCAGCCTCGAGCGGGGAATTCCGTATTTT. This translates into CASSLERGIPYF. The chain recombines TRBV7-2 with TRBJ2-3; TRBD2 matches at 7 bases. The CDR3 consists of 12 residues. Unmatched junction bases numbered 10, after V lost 5 bases and J lost 14 bases. Looked up from germline, CDR1 is SGHTA and CDR2 is FQGNSA.

The table lists this clonotype with a few counts. The J gene is TRBJ2-5, the V gene TRBV28; 8 bases line up with TRBD2. Germline CDR1 and CDR2: MDHEN and SYDVKM. The CDR3 has 15 residues. The V and J ends lost 3 bases and 3 bases, in that order; junction bases with no gene match: 6. The CDR3 region has the DNA TGTGCCAGCAGTTTTGTTGGGCGGGGGGAAGAGACCCAGTACTTC. Translating it yields CASSFVGRGEETQYF.

The CDR3 spells CASRRWDRVANEKLFF. CDR3 DNA: TGTGCCAGCAGACGATGGGACAGGGTGGCTAATGAAAAACTGTTTTTT. The rearrangement uses TRBV12-3 or TRBV12-4 and TRBJ1-4; 9 nucleotides align to TRBD1. The CDR3 contains 16 residues. V shed 6 bases, J shed 3 bases, and the junction held 8 bases outside the gene matches.

V gene TRBV7-9 combines with J gene TRBJ2-7; D may be TRBD1 or TRBD2 (5 bases each). Germline V CDR1 and CDR2: SEHNR, FQNEAQ (reference sequence). The CDR3 spans 14 residues. Trimming took off 4 bases at V and 3 bases at J, with 13 bases between the two ends. Here the CDR3 reads CASSSRGEIYEQYF. The CDR3 region has the DNA TGTGCCAGCAGCTCAAGAGGGGAGATCTACGAGCAGTACTTC.

At least ten counts were recorded for this clonotype. This rearrangement joins TRBV7-2 to TRBJ1-4, with 7 bases matching TRBD1. The CDR3 sequence is 14 residues long. The germline CDR1 and CDR2 sequences are SGHTA and FQGNSA. With 4 bases clipped from V and 8 bases from J, the junction kept 7 bases outside the gene matches. CDR3 sequence: CASSYTGVREKLFF. The CDR3 bases are TGTGCCAGCAGCTACACAGGGGTGAGGGAAAAACTGTTTTTT.

The genes are TRBV7-3 and TRBJ2-7; the D is unclear. V was shortened by 3 bases and J by 3 bases, with 9 bases between the two germline ends. CDR1 and CDR2 (germline): SGHTA, FQGTGA. This CDR3 contains 13 residues. CDR3 nucleotide sequence: TGTGCCAGCAGCTTCGGTGGCCTCTACGAGCAGTACTTC. Encoded protein: CASSFGGLYEQYF.

The chain has TRBV28 and TRBJ2-7; possible D gene TRBD1, 6 bases. This CDR3 has 15 residues. Trimming shortened V by 2 bases and J by 2 bases, and 13 bases separated the two germline ends. Germline values: CDR1 MDHEN, CDR2 SYDVKM. CDR3 amino acids: CASSLGGQTPYEQYF. The CDR3 nucleotides read TGTGCCAGCAGTTTAGGCGGACAGACTCCCTACGAGCAGTACTTC.

The rearrangement links TRBV10-3 to TRBJ2-2; D is unclear. The CDR3 is 12 amino acids. Trimming shortened V by 7 bases and J by 5 bases, and 8 bases separated the two germline ends. Germline-derived CDR1 and CDR2 are ENHRY and SYGVKD. CDR3 loop: CAIIQSTGELFF. In DNA, the CDR3 is TGTGCCATCATTCAGTCGACCGGGGAGCTGTTTTTT.

This clonotype has just a few counts. The V call is TRBV11-3, the J call TRBJ2-1, with 12 positions matching TRBD2. The CDR3 loop spans 17 amino acids. In germline, CDR1 is SGHNT, CDR2 YENEEA. V lost 5 bases, J lost 2 bases, and 7 bases stayed unmatched. CDR3 loop: CASSPPTSGRPYNEQFF. The CDR3 DNA follows: TGTGCCAGCAGCCCCCCAACTAGCGGGAGGCCCTACAATGAGCAGTTCTTC.

In this sample, this clonotype turned up a few times. This rearrangement joins TRBV19 to TRBJ2-1, with 7 bases that match TRBD2. The CDR3 consists of 13 residues. Germline V gene sequence: CDR1 LNHDA, CDR2 SQIVND (reference sequence). The V segment lost 7 bases and the J segment 6 bases; nucleotides outside the gene matches: 6. The CDR3 sequence: CASNKREGNEQFF. As DNA, the CDR3 is TGTGCCAGTAATAAGCGGGAAGGCAATGAGCAGTTCTTC.

Only a few counts were recorded for this clonotype. This chain links TRBV27 with TRBJ2-7; 13 positions agree with TRBD2. The CDR3 extends over 16 amino acids. Germline V lookup: CDR1 MNHEY, CDR2 SMNVEV (reference sequence). Trimming at V came to 1 base and at J to 1 base, leaving 1 base not matched to a gene. CDR3 nucleotides: TGTGCCAGCAGTTTATTGGGACTAGCGGGATCCTACGAGCAGTACTTC. It encodes CASSLLGLAGSYEQYF.

V and J are TRBV2 and TRBJ1-5, with D maybe TRBD1 (5 bases). The CDR3 loop spans 15 amino acids. Germline CDR1 reads SNHLY; CDR2 reads FYNNEI. With 2 bases removed from V and 0 bases from J, the gap between germline ends came to 8 bases. CDR3 sequence reads: CASSEIGGSNQPQHF. DNA for the CDR3: TGTGCCAGCAGTGAAATTGGGGGTAGCAATCAGCCCCAGCATTTT.

This clonotype occurred a few times. The chain uses TRBV6-1 and TRBJ1-5; D may be TRBD1 (6 bases). There are 17 residues in the CDR3. Per germline, CDR1 MNHNS and CDR2 SASEGT. The germline V and J ends were trimmed by 6 bases and 4 bases, with 22 bases remaining between them. In DNA, the CDR3 is TGTGCCAGCAGGCCAAAGGGAGCAGGGGAGGCAAATCAGCCCCAGCATTTT. Protein product: CASRPKGAGEANQPQHF.

The chain combines TRBV20-1 with TRBJ2-5, with TRBD2 matching over 11 bases. The trim removed 5 bases at V and 5 bases at J, leaving 4 bases unmatched. This CDR3 region has 13 residues. From germline, CDR1 is DFQATT and CDR2 SNEGSKA (reference sequence). Here the CDR3 reads CSAETSGKETQYF. CDR3 bases: TGCAGTGCTGAGACTAGCGGGAAGGAGACCCAGTACTTC.

The V and J genes are TRBV7-2 and TRBJ2-3, with a weak D call TRBD1 (7 bases). The V end lost 5 bases, the J end lost 4 bases, and 19 bases lay between the germline ends. The CDR3 covers 16 residues. The germline V gene encodes CDR1 SGHTA and CDR2 FQGNSA. CDR3 in amino acids: CASSPGGTGVPDTQYF. As DNA, the CDR3 is TGTGCCAGCAGCCCCGGGGGAACAGGGGTCCCAGATACGCAGTATTTT.

The chain has TRBV7-8 and TRBJ2-1; a weak D match, TRBD2 (5 bases). Germline V gives CDR1 SGHVS, CDR2 FQNEAQ. This CDR3 region has 17 residues. Trimming pared 1 base from V and 0 bases from J, leaving 13 bases between. The CDR3 DNA reads as TGTGCCAGCAGCTTAGTCCGCCGTGGGAGCTCCTACAATGAGCAGTTCTTC. It codes for CASSLVRRGSSYNEQFF.

The genes are TRBV12-3 or TRBV12-4 and TRBJ2-5; D is undetermined. Between the trimmed V and J ends, which lost 6 bases and 6 bases, there was a span of 14 bases. This CDR3 is 13 amino acids long. This CDR3 is CASRPLSRKTQYF. CDR3 coding DNA: TGTGCCAGCAGGCCCCTGAGTCGAAAGACCCAGTACTTC.

The chain combines TRBV5-1 with TRBJ2-7, with 11 bases aligning to TRBD2. The length of the CDR3 is 16 residues. J lost 2 bases, V lost 0 bases, and 4 bases had no gene match. Germline lookup yields CDR1 SGHRS and CDR2 YFSETQ. CDR3 nucleotides: TGCGCCAGCAGCTTGGGACTAGCGGGACATACCTACGAGCAGTACTTC. It encodes CASSLGLAGHTYEQYF.

This chain links TRBV6-1 with TRBJ2-6; perhaps TRBD2 as D (5 bases). V lost 5 bases and J 0 bases, leaving 11 bases between the germline ends. Germline V gives CDR1 MNHNS, CDR2 SASEGT. The CDR3 has 16 amino acids. CDR3 sequence (DNA): TGTGCCAGCAGTCCTCGTGGGAGCTCTGGGGCCAACGTCCTGACTTTC. Amino acids: CASSPRGSSGANVLTF.

This clonotype was picked up a small number of times. The chain links TRBV12-3 or TRBV12-4 to TRBJ2-3; a weak D match, TRBD2 (6 bases). This CDR3 has 14 amino acids. Trimming pared 7 bases from V and 8 bases from J, leaving 19 bases between. CDR3 sequence (DNA): TGTGCCAGCACCCTGGGGGGTTTCCCGGCTACGCAGTATTTT. Translating it yields CASTLGGFPATQYF.

The CDR3 here is CASSQAEGAYEQYF. Here the CDR3 DNA reads TGCGCCAGCAGCCAAGCTGAAGGGGCCTACGAGCAGTACTTC. The rearrangement joins TRBV4-3 to TRBJ2-7; tentatively, D is TRBD1 (5 bases). V was shortened by 1 base and J by 2 bases, with 9 bases between the two germline ends. The CDR3 is made up of 14 amino acids. Germline V gives CDR1 LGHNA, CDR2 YSLEER.

The chain combines TRBV7-6 with TRBJ1-1; D possibly corresponds to TRBD1 (6 bases). The CDR3 loop spans 15 amino acids. Germline CDR1 is SGHVS and CDR2 is FNYEAQ. The V end was cut by 5 bases, the J end by 0 bases, with 13 bases between. The CDR3, as DNA: TGTGCCAGCAGCCGCGGGGGCAGCATGAACACTGAAGCTTTCTTT. It is translated as CASSRGGSMNTEAFF.

The chain joins TRBV28 to TRBJ2-1; 7 bases are shared with TRBD2. The CDR3 loop spans 13 amino acids. After removal of 6 bases from V and 1 base from J, the junction contained 0 bases not matched to a gene. CDR1 and CDR2 (germline): MDHEN, SYDVKM. As DNA, the CDR3 is TGTGCCAGCAGGGGAGGGTCCTACAATGAGCAGTTCTTC. Its protein is CASRGGSYNEQFF.

This clonotype was counted between two and nine times. The rearrangement links TRBV7-2 to TRBJ2-7; no definite D call. Trimming pared 2 bases from V and 5 bases from J, leaving 10 bases between. The V gene's germline CDR1 is SGHTA and CDR2 FQGNSA. The CDR3 extends over 13 amino acids. The CDR3 loop is CASSLTGSNEQYF. The CDR3 DNA reads as TGTGCCAGCAGCTTAACGGGCAGCAACGAGCAGTACTTC.

The chain carries TRBV5-5 and TRBJ2-7; the match to TRBD1 covers 10 bases. The CDR3 runs 15 residues. The germline V gene encodes CDR1 SGHKS and CDR2 YYEKEE (reference sequence). J gave up 3 bases and V 2 bases, and 5 bases lay outside the gene matches. The CDR3 DNA follows: TGTGCCAGCAGCTTAATCCGGGACAGGGGCTACGAGCAGTACTTC. Encoded protein: CASSLIRDRGYEQYF.

This sequence joins TRBV19 and TRBJ2-1; tentative D call: TRBD2 (5 bases). The length of the CDR3 is 16 residues. V was pared by 6 bases and J by 3 bases, with 18 bases between. Germline-derived CDR1 and CDR2 are LNHDA and SQIVND (reference sequence). The CDR3 spells CASSPLSSGGYNEQFF. The CDR3 nucleotides read TGTGCCAGTAGCCCGTTGAGCAGCGGAGGCTACAATGAGCAGTTCTTC. The complete variable domain, with remaining parts taken from reference TRBV19 and TRBJ2-1, reads DGGITQSPKYLFRKEGQNVTLSCEQNLNHDAMYWYRQDPGQGLRLIYYSQIVNDFQKGDIAEGYSVSREKKESFPLTVTSAQKNPTAFYLCASSPLSSGGYNEQFFGPGTRLTVL.

The rearrangement joins TRBV11-1 to TRBJ1-4; unclear D gene. Trimming pared 2 bases from V and 2 bases from J, leaving 6 bases between. Per the germline V gene, CDR1 is SGHAT and CDR2 is FQDESV (reference sequence). The CDR3 loop spans 14 amino acids. CDR3 bases: TGTGCCAGCAGCTTACGGATGACTAATGAAAAACTGTTTTTT. Translation gives CASSLRMTNEKLFF.

V gene TRBV7-9 combines with J gene TRBJ1-1, with TRBD1 as a possible D gene (5 bases). The V gene lost 8 bases and the J gene lost 7 bases, with 17 bases spanning the gap. Germline CDR1 and CDR2: SEHNR and FQNEAQ (reference sequence). This CDR3 spans 13 amino acids. Here the CDR3 reads CASALSSQGEAFF. The CDR3 nucleotides are TGTGCCAGCGCTCTTTCCTCCCAGGGTGAAGCTTTCTTT.

This clonotype was seen a handful of times. This rearrangement joins TRBV12-3 or TRBV12-4 to TRBJ1-5; D unclear. V was shortened by 2 bases and J by 6 bases, with 14 bases between the two germline ends. The CDR3 has 15 amino acids. CDR3 in amino acids: CASSLIFGVFQPQHF. In DNA form, the CDR3 reads TGTGCCAGCAGTTTAATTTTCGGGGTTTTTCAGCCCCAGCATTTT.